This TCR beta chain was sequenced during a study of STAT5B mutations in CD4+ large granular lymphocyte leukemia. Original processing methods: Lowest detectable productive clonotype frequency was 2.59 x 10-5. Using immunoSEQ multiplex PCR, the repertoire was profiled, and TCRdb retains in-frame clones only, with some absent. D and trimming come from the DNA, and the V and J calls and clone size come from that table. This table has about 35,000 clones, roughly 65% appearing once. The CDR3 extends over 14 amino acids. V lost 4 bases to trimming and J lost 7 bases; unmatched junction nucleotides: 4. Germline CDR1 SEHNR, CDR2 FQNEAQ (reference sequence).

The sequence was obtained from a human donor in good health. The source material was CD4+ T cells from blood buffy coats. The V and J genes are TRBV7-9 and TRBJ2-2, with 9 bases lining up with TRBD1. The CDR3 protein is CASSSGQGVGELFF. DNA for the CDR3: TGTGCCAGCAGCTCGGGACAGGGCGTCGGGGAGCTGTTTTTT.